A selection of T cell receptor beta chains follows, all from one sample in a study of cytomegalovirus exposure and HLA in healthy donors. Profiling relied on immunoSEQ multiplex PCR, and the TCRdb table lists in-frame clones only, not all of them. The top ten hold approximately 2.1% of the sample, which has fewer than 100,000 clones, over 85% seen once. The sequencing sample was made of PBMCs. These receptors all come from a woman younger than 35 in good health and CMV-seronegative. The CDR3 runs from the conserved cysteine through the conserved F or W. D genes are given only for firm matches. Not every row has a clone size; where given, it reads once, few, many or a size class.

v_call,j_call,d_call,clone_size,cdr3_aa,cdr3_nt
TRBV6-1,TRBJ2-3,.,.,CASSEVHTTDTQYF,TGTGCCAGCAGTGAAGTGCACACCACAGATACGCAGTATTTT
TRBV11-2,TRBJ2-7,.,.,CASSLDRDYEQYF,TGTGCCAGCAGCTTAGATCGAGACTACGAGCAGTACTTC
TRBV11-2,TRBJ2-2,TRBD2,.,CASSFGGTSGGNWAGELFF,TGTGCCAGCAGCTTCGGAGGGACTAGCGGGGGAAATTGGGCCGGGGAGCTGTTTTTT
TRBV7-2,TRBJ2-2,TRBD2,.,CASSFRASGNTGELFF,TGTGCCAGCAGCTTTCGAGCTAGCGGGAACACCGGGGAGCTGTTTTTT
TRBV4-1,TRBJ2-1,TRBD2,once,CASSQVAGWNEQFF,TGCGCCAGCAGCCAAGTAGCGGGTTGGAATGAGCAGTTCTTC
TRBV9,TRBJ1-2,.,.,CASSVGRERDYGYTF,TGTGCCAGCAGCGTAGGCAGGGAAAGGGACTATGGCTACACCTTC
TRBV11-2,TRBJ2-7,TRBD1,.,CASSLDREFGEQYF,TGTGCCAGCAGCCTGGACAGGGAGTTTGGCGAGCAGTACTTC
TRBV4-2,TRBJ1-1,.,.,CASSHGTEAFF,TGTGCCAGCAGCCACGGCACTGAAGCTTTCTTT
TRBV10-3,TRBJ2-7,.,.,CAISRGHYEQYF,TGTGCCATCAGTCGGGGTCATTACGAGCAGTACTTC
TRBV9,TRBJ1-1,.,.,CASSSPGTQNTEAFF,TGTGCCAGCAGCTCCCCCGGGACACAGAACACTGAAGCTTTCTTT
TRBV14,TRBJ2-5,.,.,CASSPGRAIWQETQYF,TGTGCCAGCAGCCCGGGCAGGGCGATTTGGCAAGAGACCCAGTACTTC
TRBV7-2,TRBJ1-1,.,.,CASSLTAGAGNTEAFF,TGTGCCAGCAGCCTAACCGCGGGGGCGGGGAACACTGAAGCTTTCTTT
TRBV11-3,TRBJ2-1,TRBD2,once,CASSLPGLAGNEQFF,TGTGCCAGCAGCTTACCGGGACTAGCGGGCAATGAGCAGTTCTTC
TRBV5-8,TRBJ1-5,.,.,CASSPAVFTGQPQHF,TGTGCCAGCAGCCCCGCAGTCTTTACGGGTCAGCCCCAGCATTTT
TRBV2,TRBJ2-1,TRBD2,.,CASSGNLAGYGEQFF,TGTGCCAGCAGTGGGAATCTAGCGGGCTATGGTGAGCAGTTCTTC
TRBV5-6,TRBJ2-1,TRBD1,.,CASSLYVGGSGNEQFF,TGTGCCAGCAGCTTATATGTAGGGGGCAGTGGCAATGAGCAGTTCTTC
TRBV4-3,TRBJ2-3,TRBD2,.,CASSPSTSGGPWGTDTQYF,TGCGCCAGCAGCCCCTCGACTAGCGGGGGCCCTTGGGGCACAGATACGCAGTATTTT
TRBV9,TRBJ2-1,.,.,CASSVGGGASYNEQFF,TGTGCCAGCAGCGTAGGTGGGGGGGCCTCCTACAATGAGCAGTTCTTC
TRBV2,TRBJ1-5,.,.,CASSEAGSGHQPQHF,TGTGCCAGCAGTGAAGCAGGGAGTGGCCATCAGCCCCAGCATTTT
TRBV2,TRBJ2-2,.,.,CASSRRTGELFF,TGTGCCAGCAGCCGCCGGACCGGGGAGCTGTTTTTT
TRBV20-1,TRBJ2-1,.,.,CSARGGGEQFF,TGCAGTGCTAGAGGGGGAGGTGAGCAGTTCTTC
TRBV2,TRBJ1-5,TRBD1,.,CASSTRQGGSVDQPQHF,TGTGCCAGCAGTACCAGACAGGGGGGGTCCGTCGATCAGCCCCAGCATTTT
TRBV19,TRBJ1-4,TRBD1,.,CASSKPGQLTNEKLFF,TGTGCCAGTAGTAAACCGGGACAGCTAACTAATGAAAAACTGTTTTTT
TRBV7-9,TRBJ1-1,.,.,CASSSGVNTEAFF,TGTGCCAGCAGCTCCGGGGTAAACACTGAAGCTTTCTTT
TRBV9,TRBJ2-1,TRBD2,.,CASSVGPGPSGTSGSEQFF,TGTGCCAGCAGCGTAGGGCCCGGCCCATCCGGGACTAGCGGGTCTGAGCAGTTCTTC
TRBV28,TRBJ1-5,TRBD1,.,CASTGQGIGNQPQHF,TGTGCCAGCACCGGACAGGGGATCGGCAATCAGCCCCAGCATTTT
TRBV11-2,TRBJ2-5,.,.,CASSFGQTETQYF,TGTGCCAGCAGCTTCGGACAGACAGAGACCCAGTACTTC
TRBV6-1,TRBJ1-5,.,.,CASSVTGVLNQPQHF,TGTGCCAGCAGTGTCACCGGAGTGCTCAATCAGCCCCAGCATTTT
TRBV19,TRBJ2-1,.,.,CASSITDSGSYNEQFF,TGTGCCAGTAGTATTACGGACTCCGGCTCCTACAATGAGCAGTTCTTC
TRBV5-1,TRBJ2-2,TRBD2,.,CASSRGGNTGELFF,TGCGCCAGCTCCCGCGGGGGAAACACCGGGGAGCTGTTTTTT
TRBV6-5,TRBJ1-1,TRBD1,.,CASSLGDRVYTEAFF,TGTGCCAGCAGTTTAGGGGACAGGGTCTACACTGAAGCTTTCTTT
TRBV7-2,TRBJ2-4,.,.,CASTPAGTDIQYF,TGTGCCAGCACCCCCGCGGGTACAGACATTCAGTACTTC
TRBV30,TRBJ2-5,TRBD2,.,CAWSGPGGGVGLAGVLQETQYF,TGTGCCTGGAGTGGACCCGGGGGAGGGGTAGGACTAGCGGGAGTTCTTCAAGAGACCCAGTACTTC
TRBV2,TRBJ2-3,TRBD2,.,CASSERLAGGGADTQYF,TGTGCCAGCAGTGAAAGGCTAGCGGGAGGTGGGGCAGATACGCAGTATTTT
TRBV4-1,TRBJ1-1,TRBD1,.,CASSRATGGDTEAFF,TGCGCCAGCAGCCGAGCGACAGGGGGGGACACTGAAGCTTTCTTT
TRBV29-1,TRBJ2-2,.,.,CSVVNSNTGELFF,TGCAGCGTTGTGAACAGCAACACCGGGGAGCTGTTTTTT
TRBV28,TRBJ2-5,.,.,CASTRQAQETQYF,TGTGCCAGCACCCGACAGGCTCAAGAGACCCAGTACTTC
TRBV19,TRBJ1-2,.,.,CASSMDRGRGGGYTF,TGTGCCAGTAGTATGGATCGGGGGCGCGGGGGAGGCTACACCTTC
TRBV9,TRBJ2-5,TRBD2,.,CASSETSGQETQYF,TGTGCCAGCAGTGAAACTAGCGGCCAAGAGACCCAGTACTTC
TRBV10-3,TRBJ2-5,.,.,CAISDKPVKETQYF,TGTGCCATCAGTGATAAACCGGTGAAAGAGACCCAGTACTTC
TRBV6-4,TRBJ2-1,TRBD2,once,CASSLAGGGGDEQFF,TGTGCCAGCAGTTTGGCGGGAGGGGGCGGCGATGAGCAGTTCTTC
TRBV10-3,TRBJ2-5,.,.,CAIRTSTQETQYF,TGTGCCATCAGGACTTCAACCCAAGAGACCCAGTACTTC
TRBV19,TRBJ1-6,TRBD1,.,CASTVDRENSPLHF,TGTGCCAGTACCGTGGACAGGGAAAATTCACCCCTCCACTTT
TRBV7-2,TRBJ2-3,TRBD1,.,CASTLPPDREEMDTQYF,TGTGCCAGCACCCTACCACCGGACAGGGAAGAAATGGATACGCAGTATTTT
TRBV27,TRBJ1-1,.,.,CASSSPENRAEAFF,TGTGCCAGCAGTTCCCCCGAGAACAGGGCTGAAGCTTTCTTT
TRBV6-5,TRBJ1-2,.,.,CASSYMTGHYTF,TGTGCCAGCAGTTACATGACAGGCCACTACACCTTC
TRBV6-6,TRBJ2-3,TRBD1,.,CASSDGTGTDTQYF,TGTGCCAGCAGTGATGGGACAGGCACAGATACGCAGTATTTT
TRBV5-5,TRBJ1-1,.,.,CASSSVTEAFF,TGTGCCAGCAGCTCTGTCACTGAAGCTTTCTTT
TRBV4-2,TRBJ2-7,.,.,CASSQDGLTGATYEQYF,TGTGCCAGCAGCCAAGACGGATTGACAGGCGCTACCTACGAGCAGTACTTC
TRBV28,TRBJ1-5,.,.,CASSPSNYNQPQHF,TGTGCCAGCAGTCCCTCGAACTACAATCAGCCCCAGCATTTT